This T cell receptor beta chain was observed in a study of T-cell reconstitution after alpha-beta-depleted transplantation in children (TCRdb year 2016). Concerning the study at large: T-cell immune reconstitution after TCRalphabeta/CD19-depleted allogeneic hematopoietic cell transplantation in children was quantitatively tracked in the study by means of TCR repertoire profiling.

Receptor libraries were prepared by PCR. Sequencing took place on an Illumina HiSeq 2500. To normalize quantification of the TCRbeta repertoire, the TCR libraries were built with molecular barcoding that relied on unique molecular identifiers. TCRdb itself trimmed the public reads at Q25 with fastp, ran MiXCR and retained productive beta chains. CDR3 protein duplicates are merged, each entry listing the most common genes and DNA. For this sample the table gives approximately 88,000 distinct CDR3 sequences, of which about 12% were detected only once. Approximately 15% of the sample goes to the ten largest clones. Remarks on this clonotype: Its cognate antigen has yet to be identified. Base qualities are missing; no much larger clone stands one base away.

Measured from the cysteine to the phenylalanine, the CDR3 is 19 residues long. The CDR3 DNA has 57 bases and is translated from base 1. Unmatched junction bases come to 11, with V trimmed by 0 bases and J by 7 bases. Based on the germline V gene (reference sequence), the CDR1 and CDR2 sequences are LGHDT and YNNKEL. This specimen consisted of PBMCs from the stem cell graft donor, obtained from the stem cell graft. The rearrangement combines TRBV3-1 with TRBJ2-1; 14 bases in the middle match TRBD2. This TCR was sampled from a human donor who donated a stem cell graft to a child with inherited bone marrow failure. The CDR3 has the sequence CASSQDKGTSGRVWNEQFF. Read as DNA, the sequence is TGTGCCAGCAGCCAAGATAAAGGGACTAGCGGGAGAGTATGGAATGAGCAGTTCTTC.